The 31 T cell receptor beta chains below were found in one sample sequenced in a study of CD8 T cells in ankylosing spondylitis. MiXCR, run by TCRdb on the 5' RACE reads, gives a single entry per CDR3 protein. The table records 200,000 or so distinct CDR3 sequences, approximately 12% of them present only once. Sequenced material: blood, either unsorted or a sorted T cell fraction (not recorded which). The receptors were gathered from a female donor with ankylosing spondylitis or in good health (not recorded which).

This clonotype has a count of ten or more. The chain links TRBV7-9 to TRBJ2-1; D is unclear. V lost 1 base to trimming and J lost 9 bases, with 7 bases between them. CDR3 size: 12 residues. Germline V gene lookup returns CDR1 SEHNR and CDR2 FQNEAQ (reference sequence). The CDR3 DNA sequence: TGTGCCAGCAGCTTAGGAGTTCCTGAGCAGTTCTTC. It is translated as CASSLGVPEQFF.

The chain uses TRBV12-3 or TRBV12-4 and TRBJ1-1; no clear D gene. This CDR3 has 12 residues. The DNA of the CDR3 is TGTGTCAGTAGTTTGGTGAACACTGAAGCTTTCTTT. This codes for CVSSLVNTEAFF.

This clonotype was observed many times. This chain links TRBV18 with TRBJ1-1; D gene uncertain. V was cut by 3 bases and J by 7 bases, with 9 bases left in between. Germline V gives CDR1 KGHSH, CDR2 LQKENI. The CDR3 extends over 12 amino acids. CDR3 sequence (DNA): TGTGCCAGCTCACCGGATTCGGGTGAAGCTTTCTTT. Translated: CASSPDSGEAFF.

This clonotype was observed many times. The genes are TRBV3-1 and TRBJ2-1; D call uncertain. The V gene's germline CDR1 is LGHDT and CDR2 YNNKEL (reference sequence). The CDR3 contains 15 residues. The V end lost 1 base, the J end lost 6 bases, and 13 bases lay between the germline ends. The chain's CDR3 is CASSQGLAYFNEQFF. The CDR3 region has the DNA TGTGCCAGCAGCCAAGGACTGGCCTACTTCAATGAGCAGTTCTTC.

A few counts support this clonotype. The chain links TRBV5-6 to TRBJ2-1, with 7 bases fitting TRBD2. The germline CDR1 and CDR2 sequences are SGHDT and YYEEEE. The CDR3 is made up of 15 amino acids. Trimming cost V 2 bases and J 7 bases; bases outside gene matches: 9. CDR3 sequence reads: CASSFVGRGMNEQFF. Here the CDR3 DNA reads TGTGCCAGCAGCTTCGTTGGGAGGGGAATGAATGAGCAGTTCTTC.

This clonotype was seen at least ten times. In nucleotides, the CDR3 is TGTGCCAGCAGCTTAAGGGGCAGGAACACTGAAGCTTTCTTT. Protein: CASSLRGRNTEAFF. The chain is built from TRBV7-2 and TRBJ1-1; possibly TRBD1 for D (5 bases). The CDR3 has 14 amino acids. V lost 2 bases to trimming and J lost 1 base, with 8 bases between them. In germline, CDR1 is SGHTA, CDR2 FQGNSA.

Only a few counts were recorded for this clonotype. The genes are TRBV4-3 and TRBJ2-3; 10 bases fit TRBD2. The CDR3 contains 16 residues. The ends lost 0 bases at V and 3 bases at J; junction bases unmatched: 3. CDR1 is LGHNA, CDR2 YSLEER, per germline. CDR3 residues: CASSQEASGRTDTQYF. CDR3 nucleotide sequence: TGCGCCAGCAGCCAAGAAGCTAGCGGGAGAACAGATACGCAGTATTTT.

This clonotype was seen many times. This chain links TRBV28 with TRBJ2-6, with 8 bases aligning to TRBD1. The germline V gene has CDR1 MDHEN and CDR2 SYDVKM. The CDR3 runs to 17 residues. V was pared by 1 base and J by 10 bases, with 12 bases of the junction left unmatched. The CDR3 is CASSLSRQGQSINVLTF. The CDR3 region has the DNA TGTGCCAGCAGTTTATCCCGACAGGGGCAGAGTATAAACGTCCTGACTTTC.

The table lists this clonotype with a few counts. The rearrangement uses TRBV12-3 or TRBV12-4 and TRBJ2-2; TRBD2 matches at 12 bases. V lost 5 bases and J lost 2; bases outside the gene matches: 9. This CDR3 has 18 amino acids. The CDR3, as DNA: TGTGCCAGCAGTCCCAACCCCGGACTAGCGGGAAACACCGGGGAGCTGTTTTTT. It translates to CASSPNPGLAGNTGELFF.

This clonotype was counted many times. This sequence joins TRBV12-3 or TRBV12-4 and TRBJ2-1, with 10 bases fitting TRBD2. Trimming removed 9 bases from V and 8 bases from J; junction bases left unmatched: 4. This CDR3 comprises 12 residues. CDR3 sequence reads: CASLGLAHEQFF. The CDR3 region has the DNA TGTGCCAGTTTGGGACTAGCGCATGAGCAGTTCTTC.

In this sample, this clonotype turned up a few times. CDR3 sequence: CASMAGTDTGELFF. DNA of the CDR3: TGCGCCAGCATGGCCGGGACGGACACCGGGGAGCTGTTTTTT. This chain uses TRBV5-1 with TRBJ2-2; D might be TRBD1 or TRBD2, each matching 5 bases. Trimming removed 6 bases from V and 3 bases from J, with 12 bases in between. CDR1 is SGHRS, CDR2 YFSETQ, per germline. The CDR3 loop spans 14 amino acids.

At least ten counts were recorded for this clonotype. This chain connects TRBV5-1 to TRBJ1-4; D not resolved. Trimming stripped 6 bases from V and 12 bases from J, with 18 bases between. This CDR3 region has 13 residues. Germline lookup yields CDR1 SGHRS and CDR2 YFSETQ. CDR3 loop: CASKTASSAELFF. The CDR3 bases are TGCGCCAGCAAGACGGCGTCGTCGGCTGAACTGTTTTTT.

This clonotype appeared many times. This chain uses TRBV11-2 with TRBJ1-2, with D unclear. Germline lookup yields CDR1 SGHAT and CDR2 FQNNGV. Trimming took 0 bases from V and 7 from J, leaving 12 bases between them. The CDR3 consists of 14 residues. In DNA form, the CDR3 reads TGTGCCAGCAGCTTAGATGTGCAGGTGGTTGGCTACACCTTC. Its translation is CASSLDVQVVGYTF.

This clonotype was seen repeatedly, ten times or more. The chain links TRBV29-1 to TRBJ2-1; 9 positions agree with TRBD1. After removal of 4 bases from V and 4 bases from J, the junction contained 2 bases not matched to a gene. Germline-derived CDR1 and CDR2 are SQVTM and ANQGSEA. This CDR3 contains 13 residues. This chain's CDR3 is CSVVGQGYNEQFF. In nucleotides, the CDR3 is TGCAGCGTTGTGGGACAGGGTTACAATGAGCAGTTCTTC.

This clonotype was observed a handful of times. The CDR3 bases are TGCAGCGTTGAGGGCGGCGGCTCCTACGAGCAGTACTTC. This codes for CSVEGGGSYEQYF. J is TRBJ2-7 and V is TRBV29-1; D call uncertain. CDR3 length equals 13 residues. Germline V gene data show CDR1 as SQVTM and CDR2 as ANQGSEA. V gave up 3 bases and J gave up 0 bases, with 9 bases separating them.

This clonotype has ten or more counts. J is TRBJ2-2 and V is TRBV15; D call uncertain. V lost 9 bases, J lost 1 base, and 18 bases lay in between. Per the germline V gene, CDR1 is LNHNV and CDR2 is YYDKDF (reference sequence). CDR3 size: 16 residues. CDR3 residues: CATPGLRPRNTGELFF. CDR3 in DNA: TGTGCCACTCCGGGTTTACGACCGCGGAACACCGGGGAGCTGTTTTTT.

A note on this clonotype: Since no conserved phenylalanine or tryptophan closes the CDR3, a read error is the likely cause. The rearrangement links TRBV4-1 to TRBJ1-3; D gene uncertain. The germline CDR1 and CDR2 sequences are MGHRA and YSYEKL. V was pared by 4 bases and J by 3 bases, with 16 bases between. CDR3 length: 16 amino acids. The CDR3 coding sequence is TGCGCCAGCAGCCTTGAAGTCGGGCTGTTTGGAAACACCATATATTTG. It codes for CASSLEVGLFGNTIYL.

This clonotype has a count of ten or more. The genes are TRBV12-3 or TRBV12-4 and TRBJ2-4; 7 nucleotides agree with TRBD1. CDR3 size: 13 residues. V gave up 3 bases and J gave up 9 bases; unmatched junction bases: 5. CDR3 residues: CASSFNRGGIQYF. In nucleotides, the CDR3 is TGTGCCAGCAGTTTTAACAGGGGTGGCATTCAGTACTTC.

This chain links TRBV4-2 with TRBJ1-5; 8 nucleotides agree with TRBD1. The trim removed 0 bases at V and 0 bases at J, leaving 7 bases unmatched. CDR1 and CDR2 (germline): LGHNA, YNFKEQ. This CDR3 is 18 amino acids long. In nucleotides, the CDR3 is TGTGCCAGCAGCCAAGATAGGGGACAGGAGCATAGCAATCAGCCCCAGCATTTT. Translating it yields CASSQDRGQEHSNQPQHF.

The rearrangement joins TRBV4-3 to TRBJ1-1, with D unclear. V lost 1 base to trimming and J lost 4 bases, with 10 bases between them. Germline V CDR1 and CDR2: LGHNA, YSLEER. The CDR3 runs 14 residues. DNA for the CDR3: TGCGCCAGCAGCCAAGGAGGGCTTGGCACTGAAGCTTTCTTT. Its protein product is CASSQGGLGTEAFF.

This clonotype was counted between two and nine times. This rearrangement joins TRBV20-1 to TRBJ2-5; D is unclear. The germline V gene encodes CDR1 DFQATT and CDR2 SNEGSKA (reference sequence). CDR3 length: 13 amino acids. V was cut by 2 bases and J by 8 bases, with 15 bases left in between. The CDR3 region is CSARSGSLTTQYF. CDR3 DNA sequence: TGCAGTGCTAGATCTGGTAGCCTCACAACCCAGTACTTC.

This clonotype was detected ten times or more. The chain combines TRBV5-1 with TRBJ1-1; unclear D gene. The germline V gene encodes CDR1 SGHRS and CDR2 YFSETQ. The CDR3 is made up of 15 amino acids. Trimming shortened V by 4 bases and J by 4 bases, and 17 bases separated the two germline ends. The CDR3 is CASSIKARAPTEAFF. The CDR3 bases are TGCGCCAGCAGCATAAAGGCCCGGGCTCCCACTGAAGCTTTCTTT.

This clonotype was counted a few times. V is TRBV5-1 and J is TRBJ1-1, with TRBD1 matching over 10 bases. J gave up 5 bases and V 4 bases, and 11 bases lay outside the gene matches. Germline V lookup: CDR1 SGHRS, CDR2 YFSETQ. This CDR3 spans 16 amino acids. The CDR3 loop reads CASSISLTGGLTEAFF. DNA for the CDR3: TGCGCCAGCAGCATTTCATTGACAGGGGGCCTAACTGAAGCTTTCTTT.

V is TRBV21-1 and J is TRBJ2-1; the table assigns TRBD1, which was not confirmed against the DNA. TRBV21-1 is labeled a pseudogene. The CDR3 consists of 18 residues. This CDR3 is CASSKEEAGPPLWNEQFF. CDR3 DNA sequence: TGTGCCAGCAGCAAAGAAGAGGCCGGACCACCCCTTTGGAATGAGCAGTTCTTC.

CDR3 loop: CASRAPWTSGGADTQYF. The DNA for the CDR3 is TGTGCCAGCAGGGCCCCGTGGACTAGCGGAGGGGCAGATACGCAGTATTTT. This rearrangement joins TRBV6-1 to TRBJ2-3; 10 bases line up with TRBD2. Germline V gene data show CDR1 as MNHNS and CDR2 as SASEGT. V lost 6 bases and J lost 4; bases outside the gene matches: 13. The CDR3 contains 17 residues.

In this sample, this clonotype turned up a few times. The chain combines TRBV7-2 with TRBJ2-2; TRBD1 or TRBD2 may be the D gene (5 bases each). V lost 2 bases, J lost 3 bases, and 13 bases lay in between. Germline V gives CDR1 SGHTA, CDR2 FQGNSA. The CDR3 contains 16 residues. CDR3 region: CASSLRGAIDTGELFF. CDR3 nucleotides: TGTGCCAGCAGCTTACGAGGGGCTATCGACACCGGGGAGCTGTTTTTT.

This clonotype has ten or more counts. J is TRBJ1-1 and V is TRBV9, with 8 bases lining up with TRBD1. CDR1 and CDR2 (germline): SGDLS, YYNGEE. The CDR3 has 14 residues. V was pared by 4 bases and J by 6 bases, with 8 bases of the junction left unmatched. The DNA for the CDR3 is TGTGCCAGCAGCCGCAGAACAGGGGGAGCTGAAGCTTTCTTT. Translation gives CASSRRTGGAEAFF.

J is TRBJ2-4 and V is TRBV7-8, with 7 bases aligning to TRBD2. V lost 2 bases, J lost 0 bases, and 10 bases stayed unmatched. The CDR3 is made up of 18 amino acids. Germline V CDR1 and CDR2: SGHVS, FQNEAQ. CDR3 region: CASSLSSGRILAKNIQYF. CDR3 nucleotides: TGTGCCAGCAGCTTATCTAGCGGAAGAATTTTAGCCAAAAACATTCAGTACTTC. The complete variable domain, with remaining parts taken from reference TRBV7-8 and TRBJ2-4, reads GAGVSQSPRYKVAKRGQDVALRCDPISGHVSLFWYQQALGQGPEFLTYFQNEAQLDKSGLPSDRFFAERPEGSVSTLKIQRTQQEDSAVYLCASSLSSGRILAKNIQYFGAGTRLSVL.

V is TRBV10-3 and J is TRBJ2-5; no clear D gene. Between the trimmed V and J ends, which lost 0 bases and 5 bases, there was a span of 7 bases. The length of the CDR3 is 13 residues. Germline V gives CDR1 ENHRY, CDR2 SYGVKD. The CDR3 sequence is CAISESTRETQYF. CDR3 nucleotides: TGTGCCATCAGTGAGTCGACTCGGGAGACCCAGTACTTC.

This chain links TRBV28 with TRBJ2-1, with a tentative D call TRBD2 (5 bases). CDR1 is MDHEN, CDR2 SYDVKM, per germline. Trimming stripped 5 bases from V and 6 bases from J, with 17 bases between. CDR3 size: 15 residues. For the CDR3, the DNA is TGTGCCAGCAGTATATTTCGGACTGGCCTCAATGAGCAGTTCTTC. Translation gives CASSIFRTGLNEQFF.

Ten or more counts support this clonotype. The gene calls are TRBV5-1 and TRBJ1-1; possibly TRBD1 for D (6 bases). V shed 4 bases and J shed 4 bases, with 17 bases lying between them. This CDR3 region has 15 residues. Germline loops: CDR1 SGHRS, CDR2 YFSETQ. The DNA for the CDR3 is TGCGCCAGCAGCCGTATCGCAGGGGAGGTCACTGAAGCTTTCTTT. Translated: CASSRIAGEVTEAFF.